The following is a T cell receptor (beta chain) sequence with its context. The entry originates in a study of T cell responses to AZD1222 COVID-19 vaccine. Study at large: Both about-4-week and about-12-week second-dose recipients were combined.

Trimming removed 0 bases at V and 2 bases at J, with 19 bases between. The CDR3 has 18 residues. The assay was immunoSEQ multiplex PCR, and TCRdb's table has in-frame clones only and misses some. The sample shows under 100,000 clones, about 88% of them seen only once. The sample was peripheral blood, taken on day 0 of AZD1222 vaccination. This clonotype was sampled from an adult in good health. The V gene is TRBV23-1, the J gene TRBJ1-1; TRBD1 is a possible D gene (5 bases). TRBV23-1 has ORF status, its function being uncertain. In DNA, the CDR3 is TGCGCCAGCAGTCAATCGGGCGGGGCGCAGAGTTTCAACACTGAAGCTTTCTTT. This codes for CASSQSGGAQSFNTEAFF.